The 25 T cell receptor beta chains reported below all come from one sample, sequenced in a study of beta chain features in type 1 diabetes. Since all of the isolated RNA was reverse transcribed, expressed TCRB transcripts were what got sequenced. Here immunoSEQ multiplex PCR was the method, and the copy in TCRdb shows in-frame clones only, minus some. The data contain under 900,000 clones, 17% of them seen just once; the ten biggest clones take up around 0.02%. The sample was naive CD4+ T cells from blood. The origin of the receptors is a woman aged 18-30 years in good health.

With regard to this clone: The sample has other DNA sequences that encode this CDR3 too. The chain recombines TRBV20-1 with TRBJ2-5, with D hard to call. V gave up 2 bases and J gave up 4 bases, with 5 bases separating them. This CDR3 spans 11 amino acids. CDR1 is DFQATT and CDR2 is SNEGSKA in the germline V gene (reference sequence). This chain's CDR3 is CSARRSETQYF. CDR3 in DNA: TGCAGTGCTAGACGTTCAGAGACCCAGTACTTC.

The chain is built from TRBV2 and TRBJ2-1; perhaps D is TRBD1 or TRBD2 (5 bases each). The V gene lost 6 bases and the J gene lost 9 bases, with 18 bases spanning the gap. There are 14 residues in the CDR3. Germline loops: CDR1 SNHLY, CDR2 FYNNEI. CDR3 residues: CASSGTNTPREQFF. CDR3 nucleotide sequence: TGTGCCAGCAGCGGGACCAATACTCCGCGTGAGCAGTTCTTC.

V gene TRBV25-1 combines with J gene TRBJ2-3; the D gene is possibly TRBD1 (5 bases). The germline gives CDR1 MGHDK, CDR2 SYGVNS. The CDR3 covers 17 residues. The V gene lost 3 bases and the J gene lost 4 bases, with 20 bases spanning the gap. CDR3 residues: CASSDHWGIGDSDTQYF. As DNA, the CDR3 is TGTGCCAGCAGTGACCACTGGGGCATCGGAGACTCAGATACGCAGTATTTT.

In its sample, this clone was seen a few times. This chain links TRBV5-4 with TRBJ2-3; no clear D gene. The CDR3 is 14 amino acids. Germline V gene lookup returns CDR1 SGHNT and CDR2 YYREEE (reference sequence). Trimming took off 3 bases at V and 0 bases at J, with 8 bases between the two ends. The CDR3 DNA follows: TGTGCCAGCAGCTCGATCGGGAGCACAGATACGCAGTATTTT. Protein product: CASSSIGSTDTQYF.

The chain combines TRBV7-2 with TRBJ2-3, with D maybe TRBD2 (5 bases). The CDR3 has 14 residues. Trimming pared 2 bases from V and 2 bases from J, leaving 8 bases between. Germline CDR1 and CDR2: SGHTA and FQGNSA. CDR3 DNA: TGTGCCAGCAGCTTAAGGAGGTTCACAGATACGCAGTATTTT. Encoded protein: CASSLRRFTDTQYF.

This clone was observed a few times. The rearrangement joins TRBV19 to TRBJ2-7; possibly TRBD1 or TRBD2 for D (5 bases each). This CDR3 comprises 15 residues. Germline-derived CDR1 and CDR2 are LNHDA and SQIVND (reference sequence). Trimming removed 3 bases at V and 2 bases at J, with 14 bases between. CDR3 DNA sequence: TGTGCCAGTAGTATGAGTCGGGACCCACCCTACGAGCAGTACTTC. This encodes CASSMSRDPPYEQYF.

This clone was counted only a few times. The genes are TRBV5-1 and TRBJ1-2; D gene ambiguous. The CDR3 length is 13 residues. Trimming removed 4 bases from V and 2 bases from J, with 9 bases in between. Per the germline V gene, CDR1 is SGHRS and CDR2 is YFSETQ. The CDR3, as DNA: TGCGCCAGCAGCCGCACATTGAACTATGGCTACACCTTC. Amino acid sequence: CASSRTLNYGYTF.

The rearrangement joins TRBV7-9 to TRBJ2-5; D might be TRBD1 (5 bases). The CDR3 spans 13 residues. The V gene's germline CDR1 is SEHNR and CDR2 FQNEAQ (reference sequence). V lost 4 bases to trimming and J lost 9 bases, with 15 bases between them. CDR3 DNA: TGTGCCAGCAGCTCGGACACCCGCTTTTCCCAGTACTTC. Its translation: CASSSDTRFSQYF. Based on the CDR3 plus reference TRBV7-9 and TRBJ2-5, the full variable domain is DTGVSQNPRHKITKRGQNVTFRCDPISEHNRLYWYRQTLGQGPEFLTYFQNEAQLEKSRLLSDRFSAERPKGSFSTLEIQRTEQGDSAMYLCASSSDTRFSQYFGPGTRLLVL.

The chain is built from TRBV7-3 and TRBJ2-2; the D gene is possibly TRBD2 (7 bases). The germline V and J ends were trimmed by 2 bases and 3 bases, with 16 bases remaining between them. The CDR3 is made up of 17 amino acids. The germline CDR1 and CDR2 sequences are SGHTA and FQGTGA. This chain's CDR3 is CASSLAPRGADTGELFF. Written as DNA, the CDR3 is TGTGCCAGCAGCTTAGCCCCCCGGGGGGCGGACACCGGGGAGCTGTTTTTT.

The chain employs TRBV6-1 and TRBJ2-3; D ambiguous. Trimming took 5 bases from V and 0 from J, leaving 6 bases between them. This CDR3 has 13 amino acids. Germline CDR1 and CDR2: MNHNS and SASEGT. In DNA, the CDR3 is TGTGCCAGCAGTCTCCTAAGCACAGATACGCAGTATTTT. This encodes CASSLLSTDTQYF.

The DNA of the CDR3 is TGTGCCAGCAGCTCCGCTAGCGGGCCTAGCTCCTACGAGCAGTACTTC. Translation: CASSSASGPSSYEQYF. The V gene is TRBV7-2, the J gene TRBJ2-7; 8 bases agree with TRBD2. Germline CDR1 is SGHTA and CDR2 is FQGNSA. This CDR3 has 16 amino acids. J gave up 0 bases and V 4 bases, and 8 bases lay outside the gene matches.

This clone was seen a handful of times. This sample includes further DNA sequences coding for the same CDR3. This chain joins TRBV2 and TRBJ2-7; no definite D call. The length of the CDR3 is 11 residues. In germline, CDR1 is SNHLY, CDR2 FYNNEI. V gave up 7 bases and J gave up 2 bases, with 6 bases separating them. CDR3 region: CASKSAYEQYF. The CDR3 bases are TGTGCCAGCAAATCGGCCTACGAGCAGTACTTC.

The gene calls are TRBV10-3 and TRBJ2-7; D is possibly TRBD1 (5 bases). Trimming pared 2 bases from V and 2 bases from J, leaving 10 bases between. CDR3 length: 14 residues. The germline gives CDR1 ENHRY, CDR2 SYGVKD. CDR3 region: CAISELQGAYEQYF. CDR3 in DNA: TGTGCCATCAGTGAGCTTCAGGGTGCCTACGAGCAGTACTTC.

V is TRBV18 and J is TRBJ2-7; no firm D call. The germline gives CDR1 KGHSH, CDR2 LQKENI. V lost 5 bases and J lost 3, with 14 bases in between. The CDR3 length is 14 residues. For the CDR3, the DNA is TGTGCCAGCTCAAGCAGAGACGCGCACTACGAGCAGTACTTC. This translates into CASSSRDAHYEQYF. Full variable domain (remainder filled in from reference TRBV18 and TRBJ2-7): NAGVMQNPRHLVRRRGQEARLRCSPMKGHSHVYWYRQLPEEGLKFMVYLQKENIIDESGMPKERFSAEFPKEGPSILRIQQVVRGDSAAYFCASSSRDAHYEQYFGPGTRLTVT.

This chain links TRBV7-9 with TRBJ2-3, with D unresolved. V was cut by 5 bases and J by 3 bases, with 9 bases left in between. This CDR3 comprises 13 residues. Germline V CDR1 and CDR2: SEHNR, FQNEAQ (reference sequence). CDR3 coding DNA: TGTGCCAGCAGCCCCATCAGGACAGATACGCAGTATTTT. This translates into CASSPIRTDTQYF.

As DNA, the CDR3 is TGTGCCATCAAATTGACAGGGAGCACAGATACGCAGTATTTT. Its protein product is CAIKLTGSTDTQYF. J is TRBJ2-3 and V is TRBV10-3; 7 bases match TRBD1. Germline trimming cut 7 bases from V and 0 bases from J; bases unmatched to any gene: 4. CDR1 is ENHRY, CDR2 SYGVKD, per germline. This CDR3 has 14 residues.

This rearrangement joins TRBV5-4 to TRBJ2-5; 7 nucleotides match TRBD2. This CDR3 is 14 amino acids long. Trimming cost V 4 bases and J 3 bases; bases outside gene matches: 6. Germline CDR1 reads SGHNT; CDR2 reads YYREEE (reference sequence). For the CDR3, the DNA is TGTGCCAGCAGCGCCCGGACTAGGGAAGAGACCCAGTACTTC. This gives the protein CASSARTREETQYF.

The V gene is TRBV19, the J gene TRBJ2-7; the D is unclear. The germline gives CDR1 LNHDA, CDR2 SQIVND (reference sequence). V lost 2 bases and J lost 7, with 12 bases in between. The CDR3 runs to 13 residues. The CDR3 sequence is CASSIPPGREQYF. The CDR3 DNA is TGTGCCAGTAGTATACCCCCGGGCAGGGAGCAGTACTTC. The complete variable domain, with remaining parts taken from reference TRBV19 and TRBJ2-7, reads DGGITQSPKYLFRKEGQNVTLSCEQNLNHDAMYWYRQDPGQGLRLIYYSQIVNDFQKGDIAEGYSVSREKKESFPLTVTSAQKNPTAFYLCASSIPPGREQYFGPGTRLTVT.

The V and J genes are TRBV6-5 and TRBJ1-5; tentatively, D is TRBD1 (5 bases). Trimming left V 5 bases short and J 1 base short, with 9 bases between. CDR3 length: 14 amino acids. CDR1 is MNHEY, CDR2 SVGAGI, per germline. CDR3 sequence (DNA): TGTGCCAGCAGTCGGGGGAACAGCAATCAGCCCCAGCATTTT. Protein: CASSRGNSNQPQHF.

The chain uses TRBV27 and TRBJ2-7, with 10 bases matching TRBD1. Per germline, CDR1 MNHEY and CDR2 SMNVEV (reference sequence). V gave up 2 bases and J gave up 3 bases; unmatched junction bases: 4. The CDR3 extends over 15 amino acids. In DNA, the CDR3 is TGTGCCAGCAGTTTAAGGACAGGGGGGCTCTACGAGCAGTACTTC. Protein sequence: CASSLRTGGLYEQYF.

This clone was seen only a few times. One end of the junction fails to match germline, which may point to a read error. The V call is TRBV10-3, the J call TRBJ2-3, with unresolved D. From germline, CDR1 is ENHRY and CDR2 SYGVKD. The CDR3 consists of 13 residues. The DNA for the CDR3 is TGTGCCAGCAGTTCCCCGCACTCAGATACGCAGTATTTT. Translated, it gives CASSSPHSDTQYF.

CDR3 amino acids: CASSLSPRGVGDTQYF. CDR3 coding DNA: TGTGCCAGCAGTTTATCCCCTCGGGGAGTTGGGGATACGCAGTATTTT. J is TRBJ2-3 and V is TRBV27; D is possibly TRBD2 (5 bases). There are 16 residues in the CDR3. The germline V and J ends were trimmed by 0 bases and 6 bases, with 16 bases remaining between them. The germline gives CDR1 MNHEY, CDR2 SMNVEV (reference sequence).

This clone turned up a few times. The chain combines TRBV5-4 with TRBJ2-1, with 8 nucleotides matching TRBD1. This CDR3 is built from 16 residues. Germline values: CDR1 SGHNT, CDR2 YYREEE (reference sequence). Trimming cost V 0 bases and J 6 bases; bases outside gene matches: 8. CDR3 in DNA: TGTGCCAGCAGCTTGGGCTTGCAGGGGGCGCCCAATGAGCAGTTCTTC. Translated, it gives CASSLGLQGAPNEQFF.

This clone was observed a few times. The CDR3 reads CATSMTDFYEQYF. As DNA, the CDR3 is TGTGCCACCAGCATGACAGATTTCTACGAGCAGTACTTC. This chain links TRBV15 with TRBJ2-7, with D maybe TRBD1 (5 bases). CDR3 length: 13 residues. V gave up 4 bases and J gave up 3 bases, with 10 bases separating them. Germline V gives CDR1 LNHNV, CDR2 YYDKDF (reference sequence).

This clone was seen a handful of times. The genes are TRBV11-1 and TRBJ2-7; D possibly corresponds to TRBD1 (6 bases). Trimming removed 5 bases at V and 2 bases at J, with 16 bases between. In germline, CDR1 is SGHAT, CDR2 FQDESV (reference sequence). CDR3 size: 15 residues. The DNA for the CDR3 is TGTGCCAGCAGCCCCTCCGGGACACCCACCTACGAGCAGTACTTC. It yields the protein CASSPSGTPTYEQYF.